This T cell receptor beta chain was sequenced for a study of CD8+ T cells in alopecia areata. With V trimmed by 0 bases and J by 6 bases, 17 bases remained unmatched. CDR1 is GTSNPN and CDR2 is SVGIG in the germline V gene (reference sequence). The CDR3 length is 18 residues. Documented treatment: oral pan-JAK inhibitor, 5-10 mg twice daily. Findings and limits, study-wide: Expanded CD8+ clones among the top 100, and scalp clonality, were significantly decreased by tofacitinib. Normal skin's resident alphabeta T cells are sequenced alongside lesional scalp T cells.

Worth noting for this clone: Antigen: not known.

Following RNA extraction, reverse transcription yielded cDNA that acted as the sequencing template. Assay: immunoSEQ multiplex PCR; the TCRdb copy retains only in-frame clones and omits some. The data hold approximately 280,000 clones, with roughly 60% observed a single time. This material consisted of CD4+ T cells sorted from blood, taken at week 24, from a patient treated with tofacitinib. The chain employs TRBV30 and TRBJ1-5, with 7 bases identical to TRBD1. The TCR sequence derives from a human donor with alopecia areata. The CDR3 reads CAWSVPPTGTRGGQPQHF. DNA of the CDR3: TGTGCCTGGAGTGTACCTCCGACAGGGACGAGGGGCGGTCAGCCCCAGCATTTT.